The clone carrying this T cell receptor (beta chain) was found a few times. The antigen is not known. In TCRdb, the multiplex PCR reads were re-called with MiXCR into one record per CDR3 protein. The data contain around 230,000 distinct CDR3 sequences, under 40% of them seen just once; the ten biggest clones take up roughly 3.5%. V was pared by 4 bases and J by 4 bases, with 14 bases between. CDR3 length equals 14 residues. Germline CDR1 SGHDT, CDR2 YYEEEE. This sample stems from a study of breast tumors, draining lymph nodes, adjacent tissues. Points from the study as a whole: Compared with lymph nodes, tumors were less diverse; compared with nontumor tissue, more. Findings are consistent with lymph node origin and intratumoral expansion of most tumor T cells. Compared with basal-like, luminal-like tumors shared significantly more repertoire with nontumor tissue.

The lymph nodes were axillary draining lymph nodes from breast cancer patients. Sequencing input: axillary lymph node tissue. The rearrangement joins TRBV5-6 to TRBJ1-1, with D possibly being TRBD1 (5 bases). The sequence derives from a female donor with breast cancer. Some clones in this sample may be carry-over from other donors' samples. CDR3 nucleotide sequence: TGTGCCAGCAGCCACCAGGGAATTAGCACTGAAGCTTTCTTT. It is translated as CASSHQGISTEAFF.